These 30 T cell receptor beta chains were all obtained from the same sample, sequenced in a study of blood T cell repertoires in COVID-19. Sequencing was performed with immunoSEQ multiplex PCR; in TCRdb, only in-frame clones are kept and a portion is missing. The data hold around 99,000 clones, with less than 85% observed a single time. Material for sequencing was peripheral blood. Source of these receptors: a man aged 50 to 59 who had recovered from COVID-19.

The chain recombines TRBV7-2 with TRBJ2-5; TRBD2 matches at 8 bases. Germline lookup yields CDR1 SGHTA and CDR2 FQGNSA. The CDR3 length is 13 residues. With 6 bases clipped from V and 2 bases from J, the junction kept 2 bases outside the gene matches. The CDR3 loop reads CASRVAGQETQYF. CDR3 DNA: TGTGCCAGCAGAGTAGCGGGGCAAGAGACCCAGTACTTC.

The chain has TRBV7-3 and TRBJ2-2, with D tentatively TRBD1 (6 bases). The ends were cut back, 4 bases at V and 6 bases at J, with 12 bases in the middle. This CDR3 contains 14 residues. Germline V CDR1 and CDR2: SGHTA, FQGTGA. DNA of the CDR3: TGTGCCAGCAGCTCAGGGGTAGTGGCCGGGGAGCTGTTTTTT. It encodes CASSSGVVAGELFF. The full variable domain, with the rest looked up from reference TRBV7-3 and TRBJ2-2, is GAGVSQTPSNKVTEKGKYVELRCDPISGHTALYWYRQSLGQGPEFLIYFQGTGAADDSGLPNDRFFAVRPEGSVSTLKIQRTERGDSAVYLCASSSGVVAGELFFGEGSRLTVL.

This chain uses TRBV6-5 with TRBJ2-5; tentatively, D is TRBD2 (6 bases). The CDR3 loop spans 14 amino acids. The germline V and J ends were trimmed by 10 bases and 4 bases, with 19 bases remaining between them. Looked up from germline, CDR1 is MNHEY and CDR2 is SVGAGI. The CDR3 DNA is TGTGCCACGTCGACTAGTTGGCGGGGAGAGACCCAGTACTTC. Translation: CATSTSWRGETQYF.

The CDR3: CASSIDGGLYGYTF. CDR3 sequence (DNA): TGTGCCAGTAGTATAGACGGGGGACTCTATGGCTACACCTTC. This rearrangement joins TRBV19 to TRBJ1-2, with a weak D call TRBD1 (5 bases). CDR3 size: 14 residues. CDR1 LNHDA and CDR2 SQIVND come from the germline V gene (reference sequence). V was shortened by 0 bases and J by 4 bases, with 9 bases between the two germline ends.

The rearrangement uses TRBV18 and TRBJ2-3, with D possibly being TRBD1 (6 bases). The ends were cut back, 2 bases at V and 2 bases at J, with 11 bases in the middle. Germline lookup yields CDR1 KGHSH and CDR2 LQKENI. There are 15 residues in the CDR3. The DNA of the CDR3 is TGTGCCAGCTCACCAGCTAACAGGGACACAGATACGCAGTATTTT. Translation: CASSPANRDTDTQYF.

This clone is medium-sized in the sample. The chain employs TRBV6-6 and TRBJ1-5, with D perhaps TRBD1 (5 bases). The CDR3 consists of 14 residues. Per germline, CDR1 MNHNY and CDR2 SVGAGI (reference sequence). With 4 bases removed from V and 7 bases from J, the gap between germline ends came to 14 bases. CDR3 residues: CASSSQSGNQPQHF. CDR3 in DNA: TGTGCCAGCAGTTCCCAATCAGGGAACCAGCCCCAGCATTTT.

This clone was detected a few times. J is TRBJ1-1 and V is TRBV6-2 or TRBV6-3; possible D gene TRBD1, 5 bases. Trimming left V 2 bases short and J 0 bases short, with 19 bases between. Germline V lookup: CDR1 MNHEY, CDR2 SVGEGT. CDR3 length: 18 residues. CDR3 region: CASSYPLAARGMNTEAFF. CDR3 bases: TGTGCCAGCAGTTACCCACTCGCGGCAAGGGGAATGAACACTGAAGCTTTCTTT.

A single count supports this clone. V and J are TRBV7-2 and TRBJ1-2; D unclear. Germline V CDR1 and CDR2: SGHTA, FQGNSA. The CDR3 extends over 14 amino acids. V was trimmed by 1 base and J by 4 bases, leaving 10 bases between them. The CDR3 loop is CASSLVEDGYGYTF. In DNA form, the CDR3 reads TGTGCCAGCAGCTTAGTGGAGGACGGCTATGGCTACACCTTC.

V usage is TRBV4-2 and J usage is TRBJ2-1; no firm D call. Germline assignment: CDR1 LGHNA and CDR2 YNFKEQ. V lost 1 base to trimming and J lost 0 bases, with 13 bases between them. The CDR3 length is 17 residues. The CDR3 loop is CASSQALPPGSYNEQFF. The CDR3 DNA reads TGTGCCAGCAGCCAAGCATTGCCCCCCGGCTCCTACAATGAGCAGTTCTTC.

This chain uses TRBV19 with TRBJ1-6, with D possibly TRBD1 on 5 matching bases. The CDR3 covers 12 residues. The V gene's germline CDR1 is LNHDA and CDR2 SQIVND (reference sequence). Between the trimmed V and J ends, which lost 3 bases and 8 bases, there was a span of 5 bases. The CDR3 region has the DNA TGTGCCAGTAGTATGACAGATTCACCCCTCCACTTT. Its translation is CASSMTDSPLHF. Based on the CDR3 plus reference TRBV19 and TRBJ1-6, the full variable domain is DGGITQSPKYLFRKEGQNVTLSCEQNLNHDAMYWYRQDPGQGLRLIYYSQIVNDFQKGDIAEGYSVSREKKESFPLTVTSAQKNPTAFYLCASSMTDSPLHFGNGTRLTVT.

This clone was seen only a few times. The chain combines TRBV3-1 (or the pseudogene TRBV3-2) with TRBJ1-2; 10 nucleotides align to TRBD1. Germline V gene sequence: CDR1 LGHDT, CDR2 YNNKEL (reference sequence). The CDR3 runs 13 residues. V lost 7 bases and J lost 8; bases outside the gene matches: 7. The CDR3 sequence is CASTRQGARGYTF. In DNA form, the CDR3 reads TGTGCCAGCACCCGACAGGGGGCGCGAGGCTACACCTTC.

V is TRBV10-1 and J is TRBJ2-3, with D perhaps matching TRBD2 (5 bases). The CDR3 runs 14 residues. The germline V and J ends were trimmed by 6 bases and 6 bases, with 16 bases remaining between them. Germline values: CDR1 WNHNN, CDR2 SYGVQD (reference sequence). CDR3 sequence: CASSPSPGMDTQYF. In DNA, the CDR3 is TGCGCCAGCAGCCCTTCCCCGGGGATGGATACGCAGTATTTT.

This clone was counted between two and nine times. V and J are TRBV24-1 and TRBJ1-2; TRBD1 might be the D (6 bases). The CDR3 extends over 14 amino acids. Trimming took 3 bases from V and 8 from J, leaving 15 bases between them. From germline, CDR1 is KGHDR and CDR2 SFDVKD. CDR3 region: CATSDTYRDRGYTF. The DNA for the CDR3 is TGTGCCACCAGTGATACATACAGGGATCGCGGCTACACCTTC.

This clone was counted between two and nine times. The chain recombines TRBV4-1 with TRBJ1-6, with 9 bases matching TRBD1. Germline-derived CDR1 and CDR2 are MGHRA and YSYEKL. J lost 10 bases, V lost 2 bases, and 9 bases had no gene match. The CDR3 is 16 residues long. In DNA form, the CDR3 reads TGCGCCAGCAGCCAAACATTACAGGGGGCTTACTCACCCCTCCACTTT. Its translation: CASSQTLQGAYSPLHF.

The rearrangement uses TRBV19 and TRBJ2-5; a possible D gene is TRBD1 (6 bases). Trimming shortened V by 0 bases and J by 0 bases, and 14 bases separated the two germline ends. Germline lookup yields CDR1 LNHDA and CDR2 SQIVND (reference sequence). The CDR3 has 17 residues. The CDR3 is CASSIEGASEYQETQYF. CDR3 sequence (DNA): TGTGCCAGTAGTATAGAGGGGGCATCCGAGTACCAAGAGACCCAGTACTTC.

This sequence joins TRBV5-1 and TRBJ2-3; 11 bases are shared with TRBD2. Germline V gene lookup returns CDR1 SGHRS and CDR2 YFSETQ. This CDR3 contains 17 residues. With 2 bases clipped from V and 0 bases from J, the junction kept 5 bases outside the gene matches. The CDR3 DNA is TGCGCCAGCAGCTTCCTAGCGGGAGGCCTAAGCACAGATACGCAGTATTTT. Protein product: CASSFLAGGLSTDTQYF.

V gene TRBV6-2 or TRBV6-3 combines with J gene TRBJ1-5; the match to TRBD1 covers 7 bases. The CDR3 has 16 amino acids. Germline V gene data show CDR1 as MNHEY and CDR2 as SVGEGT. The ends lost 6 bases at V and 10 bases at J; junction bases unmatched: 18. In DNA form, the CDR3 reads TGTGCCAGCAGCCCAAAGGGGGACAGCCACTGGACACCCCAGCATTTT. Its translation is CASSPKGDSHWTPQHF.

The chain uses TRBV10-2 and TRBJ2-7; 13 bases are shared with TRBD2. Per the germline V gene, CDR1 is WSHSY and CDR2 is SAAADI. The CDR3 totals 13 residues. Germline trimming cut 10 bases from V and 3 bases from J; bases unmatched to any gene: 3. CDR3 amino acids: CATGTSGIYEQYF. In DNA form, the CDR3 reads TGCGCCACCGGGACTAGCGGGATCTACGAGCAGTACTTC.

The V call is TRBV7-2, the J call TRBJ2-3; 7 nucleotides align to TRBD1. The CDR3 is 14 amino acids. Germline values: CDR1 SGHTA, CDR2 FQGNSA. The ends lost 6 bases at V and 2 bases at J; junction bases unmatched: 5. CDR3 in amino acids: CASRGGTSTDTQYF. The DNA of the CDR3 is TGTGCCAGCAGAGGGGGCACTTCCACAGATACGCAGTATTTT.

The chain is built from TRBV24-1 and TRBJ1-4, with 11 bases matching TRBD1. Germline CDR1 reads KGHDR; CDR2 reads SFDVKD. J lost 6 bases, V lost 5 bases, and 7 bases had no gene match. This CDR3 has 16 amino acids. CDR3 sequence reads: CATSGPPGQGDEKLFF. DNA for the CDR3: TGTGCCACCAGTGGCCCTCCGGGACAGGGGGATGAAAAACTGTTTTTT.

The chain uses TRBV7-8 and TRBJ2-5, with 10 nucleotides matching TRBD2. The V gene's germline CDR1 is SGHVS and CDR2 FQNEAQ. Losses at the gene ends were 5 bases for V and 4 bases for J; bases not matched to a gene: 16. The CDR3 contains 18 residues. Here the CDR3 reads CASSLDLWTSGVSETQYF. CDR3 sequence (DNA): TGTGCCAGCAGCCTTGACCTCTGGACTAGCGGTGTTTCAGAGACCCAGTACTTC. Full variable domain (outside the CDR3, taken from reference TRBV7-8 and TRBJ2-5): GAGVSQSPRYKVAKRGQDVALRCDPISGHVSLFWYQQALGQGPEFLTYFQNEAQLDKSGLPSDRFFAERPEGSVSTLKIQRTQQEDSAVYLCASSLDLWTSGVSETQYFGPGTRLLVL.

The gene calls are TRBV12-3 or TRBV12-4 and TRBJ1-4, with D unclear. V lost 3 bases and J 4 bases, leaving 6 bases between the germline ends. The CDR3 has 13 residues. CDR3 sequence (DNA): TGTGCCAGCAGTTTCCGGGGTAATGAAAAACTGTTTTTT. Translated, it gives CASSFRGNEKLFF.

As for this clone: It is unclear where the CDR3 begins or ends on the DNA, so no DNA is shown, and the CDR3 is as TCRdb lists it. V usage is TRBV27 and J usage is TRBJ2-6; TRBD2, the D gene given by the table, was not confirmed from the DNA. The CDR3 contains 18 residues when both ends are counted. CDR1 and CDR2 (germline): MNHEY, SMNVEV (reference sequence). The chain's CDR3 is CASSSSGFIRSGANVLTF.

This clone occurred a few times. This chain links TRBV7-9 with TRBJ2-7, with D perhaps matching TRBD2 (5 bases). The CDR3 has 16 residues. V lost 1 base, J lost 0 bases, and 13 bases lay in between. Germline CDR1 is SEHNR and CDR2 is FQNEAQ (reference sequence). The CDR3 loop reads CASSLGLSGSSYEQYF. The DNA of the CDR3 is TGTGCCAGCAGCTTAGGGCTCAGTGGGAGCTCCTACGAGCAGTACTTC.

The chain employs TRBV5-4 and TRBJ2-3; D unclear. Germline assignment: CDR1 SGHNT and CDR2 YYREEE (reference sequence). CDR3 length: 14 amino acids. V gave up 4 bases and J gave up 5 bases, with 14 bases separating them. CDR3 sequence (DNA): TGTGCCAGCAGCCCACGCGCGGCCAGAGATACGCAGTATTTT. This codes for CASSPRAARDTQYF. The whole variable domain, remainder taken from reference TRBV5-4 and TRBJ2-3, is ETGVTQSPTHLIKTRGQQVTLRCSSQSGHNTVSWYQQALGQGPQFIFQYYREEENGRGNFPPRFSGLQFPNYSSELNVNALELDDSALYLCASSPRAARDTQYFGPGTRLTVL.

The chain recombines TRBV7-8 with TRBJ1-3; 9 nucleotides align to TRBD1. The CDR3 length is 14 residues. V was pared by 6 bases and J by 1 base, with 1 base of the junction left unmatched. Per the germline V gene, CDR1 is SGHVS and CDR2 is FQNEAQ. CDR3 sequence (DNA): TGTGCCAGCAGGACAGGGGGTTCTGGAAACACCATATATTTT. Encoded protein: CASRTGGSGNTIYF.

The chain combines TRBV7-3 with TRBJ2-1; possible D gene TRBD2, 5 bases. CDR1 is SGHTA and CDR2 is FQGTGA in the germline V gene. The CDR3 totals 12 residues. V lost 5 bases and J 9 bases, leaving 11 bases between the germline ends. The CDR3 region has the DNA TGTGCCAGCAGCAAGGAGGCGGGTGAGCAGTTCTTC. As protein: CASSKEAGEQFF.

This chain connects TRBV4-1 to TRBJ2-1; 8 nucleotides align to TRBD2. The CDR3 is 20 amino acids. Trimming at V came to 2 bases and at J to 0 bases, leaving 15 bases not matched to a gene. Germline V lookup: CDR1 MGHRA, CDR2 YSYEKL. As DNA, the CDR3 is TGCGCCAGCAGCCAATTGGACACAGGACTAGCCAGGAGCTCCTACAATGAGCAGTTCTTC. This sequence encodes CASSQLDTGLARSSYNEQFF.

The J gene is TRBJ2-2, the V gene TRBV7-2; D unresolved. The CDR3 contains 15 residues. Germline V gene sequence: CDR1 SGHTA, CDR2 FQGNSA. V shed 1 base and J shed 3 bases, with 9 bases lying between them. The CDR3 sequence: CASSLGAAYTGELFF. The CDR3 DNA reads as TGTGCCAGCAGCTTAGGGGCAGCCTACACCGGGGAGCTGTTTTTT. The variable domain in full, completed from reference TRBV7-2 and TRBJ2-2, reads GAGVSQSPSNKVTEKGKDVELRCDPISGHTALYWYRQSLGQGLEFLIYFQGNSAPDKSGLPSDRFSAERTGGSVSTLTIQRTQQEDSAVYLCASSLGAAYTGELFFGEGSRLTVL.

The chain couples TRBV4-3 to TRBJ1-4, with 7 bases that match TRBD1. Per germline, CDR1 LGHNA and CDR2 YSLEER. The CDR3 runs 16 residues. Trimming removed 0 bases from V and 4 bases from J; junction bases left unmatched: 5. The CDR3 nucleotides read TGCGCCAGCAGCCAAGATGCGGGACAGCGTAATGAAAAACTGTTTTTT. It codes for CASSQDAGQRNEKLFF.